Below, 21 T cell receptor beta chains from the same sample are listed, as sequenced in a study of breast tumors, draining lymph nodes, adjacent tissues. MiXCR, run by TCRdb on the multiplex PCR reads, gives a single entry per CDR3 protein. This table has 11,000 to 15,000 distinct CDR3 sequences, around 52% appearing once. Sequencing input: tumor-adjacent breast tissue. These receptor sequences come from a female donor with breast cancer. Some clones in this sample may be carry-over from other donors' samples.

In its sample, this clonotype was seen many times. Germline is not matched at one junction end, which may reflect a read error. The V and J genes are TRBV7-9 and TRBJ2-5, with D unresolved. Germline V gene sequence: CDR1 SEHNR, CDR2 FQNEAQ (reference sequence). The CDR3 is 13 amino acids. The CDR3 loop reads CASSLGPQTTQYF. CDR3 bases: TGTGCCAGCAGTTTAGGGCCCCAAACGACCCAGTACTTC.

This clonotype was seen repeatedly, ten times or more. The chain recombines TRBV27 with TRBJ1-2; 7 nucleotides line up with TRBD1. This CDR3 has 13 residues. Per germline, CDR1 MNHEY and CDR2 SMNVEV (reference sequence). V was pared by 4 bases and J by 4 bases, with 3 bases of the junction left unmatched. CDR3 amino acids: CASSYRQGYGYTF. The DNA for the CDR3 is TGTGCCAGCAGTTACAGACAGGGCTATGGCTACACCTTC.

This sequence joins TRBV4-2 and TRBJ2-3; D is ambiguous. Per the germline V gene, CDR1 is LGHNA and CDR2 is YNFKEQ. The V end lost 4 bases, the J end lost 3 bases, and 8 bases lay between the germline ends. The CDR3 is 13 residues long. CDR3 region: CASSRTGTDTQYF. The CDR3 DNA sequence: TGTGCCAGCAGCCGGACCGGGACAGATACGCAGTATTTT.

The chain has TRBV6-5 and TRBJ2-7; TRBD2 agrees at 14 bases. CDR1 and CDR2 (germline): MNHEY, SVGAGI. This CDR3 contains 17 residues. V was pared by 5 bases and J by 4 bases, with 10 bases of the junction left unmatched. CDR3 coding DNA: TGTGCCAGCAGTGAAGTGAGACTAGCGGGGGGGTTGTACGAGCAGTACTTC. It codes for CASSEVRLAGGLYEQYF.

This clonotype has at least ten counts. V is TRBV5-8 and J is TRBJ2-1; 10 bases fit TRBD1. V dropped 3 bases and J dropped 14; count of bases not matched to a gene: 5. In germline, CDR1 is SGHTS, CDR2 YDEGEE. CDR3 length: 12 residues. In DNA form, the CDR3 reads TGTGCCAGCAGCTCTCCAGGACAGGGGGAGTTCTTC. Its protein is CASSSPGQGEFF.

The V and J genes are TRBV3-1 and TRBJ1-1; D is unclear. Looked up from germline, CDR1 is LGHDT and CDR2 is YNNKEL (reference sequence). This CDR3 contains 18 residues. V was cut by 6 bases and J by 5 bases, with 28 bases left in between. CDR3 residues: CASSRLRPGPLRGTEAFF. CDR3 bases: TGTGCCAGCAGTCGACTTCGTCCGGGCCCTCTCAGAGGGACTGAAGCTTTCTTT.

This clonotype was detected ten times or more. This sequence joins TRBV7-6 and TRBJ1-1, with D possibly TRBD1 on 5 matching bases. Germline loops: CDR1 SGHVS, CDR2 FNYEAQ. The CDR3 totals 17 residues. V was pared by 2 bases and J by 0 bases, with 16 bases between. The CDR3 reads CASSLYTGSSMNTEAFF. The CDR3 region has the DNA TGTGCCAGCAGCTTATATACAGGATCGTCCATGAACACTGAAGCTTTCTTT.

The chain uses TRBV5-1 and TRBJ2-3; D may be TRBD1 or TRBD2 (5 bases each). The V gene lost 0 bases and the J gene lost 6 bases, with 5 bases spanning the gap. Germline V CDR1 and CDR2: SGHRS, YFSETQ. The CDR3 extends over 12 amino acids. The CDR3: CASSLGGDTQYF. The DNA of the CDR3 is TGCGCCAGCAGCTTGGGGGGGGATACGCAGTATTTT.

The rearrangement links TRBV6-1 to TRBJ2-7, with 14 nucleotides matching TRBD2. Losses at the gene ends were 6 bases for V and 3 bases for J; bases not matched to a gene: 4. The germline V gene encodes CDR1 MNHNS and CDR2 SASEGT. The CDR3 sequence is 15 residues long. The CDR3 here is CASSRGLAGGYEQYF. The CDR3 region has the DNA TGTGCCAGCAGCCGCGGACTAGCGGGGGGCTACGAGCAGTACTTC.

The CDR3 DNA reads TGCGCCAGCAGCTATTCTACGAACACTGAAGCTTTCTTT. Translating gives CASSYSTNTEAFF. The V call is TRBV4-1, the J call TRBJ1-1; D is undetermined. The CDR3 has 13 residues. Germline lookup yields CDR1 MGHRA and CDR2 YSYEKL. Trimming left V 5 bases short and J 1 base short, with 8 bases between.

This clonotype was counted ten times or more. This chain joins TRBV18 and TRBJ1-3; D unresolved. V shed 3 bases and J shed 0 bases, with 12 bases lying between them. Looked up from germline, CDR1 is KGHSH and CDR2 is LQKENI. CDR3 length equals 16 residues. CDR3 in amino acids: CASSPGSSTSGNTIYF. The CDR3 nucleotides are TGTGCCAGCTCACCGGGCTCCAGCACCTCTGGAAACACCATATATTTT.

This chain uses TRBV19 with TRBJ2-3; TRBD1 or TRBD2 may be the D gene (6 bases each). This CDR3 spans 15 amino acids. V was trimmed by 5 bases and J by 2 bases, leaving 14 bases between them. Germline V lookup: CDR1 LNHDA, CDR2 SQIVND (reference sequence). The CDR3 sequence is CASSRGGQYTDTQYF. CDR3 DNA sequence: TGTGCCAGTAGTCGAGGGGGGCAGTACACAGATACGCAGTATTTT.

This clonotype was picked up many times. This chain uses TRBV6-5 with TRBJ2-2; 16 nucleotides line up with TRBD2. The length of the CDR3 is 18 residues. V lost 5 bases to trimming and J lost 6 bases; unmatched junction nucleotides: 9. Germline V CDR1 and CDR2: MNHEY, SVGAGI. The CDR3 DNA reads TGTGCCAGCAGTCGACCGGGACTAGCGGGGGGGCGGGCCGGGGAGCTGTTTTTT. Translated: CASSRPGLAGGRAGELFF.

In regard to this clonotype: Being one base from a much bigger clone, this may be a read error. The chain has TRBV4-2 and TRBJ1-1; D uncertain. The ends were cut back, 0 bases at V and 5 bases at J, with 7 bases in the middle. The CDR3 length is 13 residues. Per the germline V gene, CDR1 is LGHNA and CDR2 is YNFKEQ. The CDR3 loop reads CASSQDVETEAFF. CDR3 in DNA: TGTGCCAGCAGCCAAGATGTGGAGACTGAAGCTTTCTTT.

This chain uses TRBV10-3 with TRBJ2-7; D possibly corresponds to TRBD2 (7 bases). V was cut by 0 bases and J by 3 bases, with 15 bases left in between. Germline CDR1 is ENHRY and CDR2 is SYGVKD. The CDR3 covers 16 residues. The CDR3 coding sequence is TGTGCCATCAGTGAGTCGACGGGGGCGGGGGACTACGAGCAGTACTTC. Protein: CAISESTGAGDYEQYF.

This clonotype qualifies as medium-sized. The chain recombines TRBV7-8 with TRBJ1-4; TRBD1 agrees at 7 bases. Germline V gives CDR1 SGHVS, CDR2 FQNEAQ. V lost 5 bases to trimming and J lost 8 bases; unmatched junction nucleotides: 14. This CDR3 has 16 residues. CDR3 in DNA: TGTGCCAGCAGCATCCCCAGACAGGGAGGTCCAGAAAAACTGTTTTTT. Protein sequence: CASSIPRQGGPEKLFF.

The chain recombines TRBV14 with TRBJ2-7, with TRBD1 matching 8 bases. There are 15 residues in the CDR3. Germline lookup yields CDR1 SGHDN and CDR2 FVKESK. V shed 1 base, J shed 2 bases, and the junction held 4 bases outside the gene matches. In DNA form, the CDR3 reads TGTGCCAGCAGCCAAGTCGGACAGGGTACCTACGAGCAGTACTTC. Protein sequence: CASSQVGQGTYEQYF.

The CDR3 coding sequence is TGTGCCAGCAGCTCTTCTGTACAGGGGTACACCTACGAGCAGTACTTC. Translated, it gives CASSSSVQGYTYEQYF. This chain connects TRBV11-2 to TRBJ2-7; 7 positions match TRBD1. Trimming at V came to 4 bases and at J to 2 bases, leaving 11 bases not matched to a gene. The CDR3 is made up of 16 amino acids. The germline CDR1 and CDR2 sequences are SGHAT and FQNNGV.

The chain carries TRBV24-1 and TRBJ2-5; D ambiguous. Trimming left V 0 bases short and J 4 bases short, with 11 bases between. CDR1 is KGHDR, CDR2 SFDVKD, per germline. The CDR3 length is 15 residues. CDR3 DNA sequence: TGTGCCACCAGTGATTTGTACGCCCCTATAGAGACCCAGTACTTC. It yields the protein CATSDLYAPIETQYF.

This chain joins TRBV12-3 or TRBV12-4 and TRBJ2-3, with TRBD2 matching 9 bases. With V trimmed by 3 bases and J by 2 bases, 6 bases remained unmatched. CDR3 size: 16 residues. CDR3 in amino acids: CASSFSSSGDTDTQYF. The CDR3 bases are TGTGCCAGCAGTTTTTCTTCTAGCGGGGACACAGATACGCAGTATTTT.

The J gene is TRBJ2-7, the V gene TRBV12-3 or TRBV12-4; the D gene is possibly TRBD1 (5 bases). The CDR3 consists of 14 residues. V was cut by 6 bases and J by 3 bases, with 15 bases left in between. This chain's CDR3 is CASSRPGLDYEQYF. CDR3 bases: TGTGCCAGCAGCCGGCCAGGGTTAGACTACGAGCAGTACTTC.